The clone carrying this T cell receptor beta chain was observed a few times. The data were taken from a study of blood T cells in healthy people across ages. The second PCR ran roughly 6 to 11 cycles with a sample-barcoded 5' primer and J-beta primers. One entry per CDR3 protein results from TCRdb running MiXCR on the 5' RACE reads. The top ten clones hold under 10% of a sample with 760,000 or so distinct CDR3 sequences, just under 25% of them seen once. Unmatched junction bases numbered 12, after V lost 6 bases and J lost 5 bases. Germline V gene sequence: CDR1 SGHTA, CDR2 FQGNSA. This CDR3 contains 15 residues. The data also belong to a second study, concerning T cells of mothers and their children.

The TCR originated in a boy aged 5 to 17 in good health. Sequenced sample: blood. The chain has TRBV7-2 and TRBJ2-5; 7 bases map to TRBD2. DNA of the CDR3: TGTGCCAGCAGGAGGGAGGGAGGGCCTTGGGAGACCCAGTACTTC. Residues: CASRREGGPWETQYF.